This T cell receptor (beta chain) was profiled in a study of cytomegalovirus exposure and HLA in healthy donors. The PCR ran on 60 Vbeta and 13 Jbeta primers. Assay used: immunoSEQ multiplex PCR; TCRdb lists only in-frame clones, some missing. The data contain roughly 150,000 clones, around 72% of them singletons. The CDR3 spans 17 residues. CDR1 is LNHNV and CDR2 is YYDKDF in the germline V gene (reference sequence). V was trimmed by 5 bases and J by 2 bases, leaving 21 bases between them. This chain links TRBV15 with TRBJ1-1; possible D gene TRBD1, 6 bases. This sequence was found in a man aged 40-49 years in good health and CMV-seronegative. Sequences were obtained from PBMCs. CDR3 nucleotides: TGTGCCACCAGCCCCCACCGGGGGGCCGCGGCTAACACTGAAGCTTTCTTT. Translation gives CATSPHRGAAANTEAFF.